Each of the 13 T cell receptor beta chains below was sequenced from the same sample in a study of shared clonotypes between healthy human individuals. Sequencing used immunoSEQ multiplex PCR; TCRdb keeps in-frame clones, though not all of them. The data contain about a million clones, 60% to 85% of them singletons. The sample comprised memory CD4+ T cells sorted from blood. The subset is: CD45RA-negative fraction. These receptors originate from a man aged 18 to 35 in good health.

The chain joins TRBV7-2 to TRBJ2-5; possibly TRBD1 for D (6 bases). The DNA end is more similar to TRBJ2-7, so the J call may be wrong. The CDR3 is 14 residues long. Per the germline V gene, CDR1 is SGHTA and CDR2 is FQGNSA. The CDR3 sequence: CASTPAGAPYEQYF. As DNA, the CDR3 is TGTGCCAGCACCCCGGCAGGGGCGCCCTACGAGCAGTACTTC.

Here the CDR3 DNA reads TGTGCCAGCAGCCTACAGGGTGCTGGAAACACCATATATTTT. As protein: CASSLQGAGNTIYF. This chain connects TRBV6-6 to TRBJ1-3; perhaps TRBD1 as D (6 bases). The germline gives CDR1 MNHNY, CDR2 SVGAGI (reference sequence). The V gene lost 6 bases and the J gene lost 2 bases, with 11 bases spanning the gap. This CDR3 comprises 14 residues.

This clone was found a few times. The chain employs TRBV4-3 and TRBJ2-2; D remains ambiguous. Germline-derived CDR1 and CDR2 are LGHNA and YSLEER. Trimming removed 1 base from V and 4 bases from J, with 7 bases in between. The CDR3 extends over 14 amino acids. CDR3 sequence (DNA): TGCGCCAGCAGCCAAGGCTGGTCCACCGGGGAGCTGTTTTTT. The encoded protein is CASSQGWSTGELFF.

The chain has TRBV5-7 and TRBJ1-2; D unclear. TRBV5-7 is placed among ORFs of uncertain function. V dropped 0 bases and J dropped 8 bases, with 11 bases sitting between them. This CDR3 is built from 13 residues. CDR3 nucleotide sequence: TGTGCCAGCAGCTTGGCCGGGCAGCCGGGCTACACCTTC. Translating gives CASSLAGQPGYTF.

V and J are TRBV28 and TRBJ1-2; D gene unclear. The CDR3 totals 13 residues. Per germline, CDR1 MDHEN and CDR2 SYDVKM. The germline V and J ends were trimmed by 7 bases and 6 bases, with 15 bases remaining between them. The CDR3 region has the DNA TGTGCCAGCACCACGTATTCGATGGATGGCTACACCTTC. Its translation is CASTTYSMDGYTF.

This clone was counted only a few times. V gene TRBV20-1 combines with J gene TRBJ2-2; D is perhaps TRBD1 (6 bases). This CDR3 contains 11 residues. The germline V gene has CDR1 DFQATT and CDR2 SNEGSKA (reference sequence). Trimming cost V 5 bases and J 6 bases, with 7 bases left between them. DNA for the CDR3: TGCAGTGCTTACAGGGCCGGGGAGCTGTTTTTT. Encoded protein: CSAYRAGELFF.

The V gene is TRBV4-3, the J gene TRBJ2-1, with no clear D. The V end lost 0 bases, the J end lost 7 bases, and 16 bases lay between the germline ends. Germline CDR1 is LGHNA and CDR2 is YSLEER. CDR3 size: 16 residues. CDR3 sequence reads: CASSQDRTNPRNEQFF. As DNA, the CDR3 is TGCGCCAGCAGCCAAGATAGGACCAATCCGAGGAATGAGCAGTTCTTC.

The chain links TRBV21-1 to TRBJ2-5. TRBV21-1 is a documented pseudogene. The CDR3 contains 15 residues. CDR3 DNA: TGTGCCAGCACCAAGATCGGACCCTTCCAAGAGACCCAGTACTTC. Its translation is CASTKIGPFQETQYF.

The chain has TRBV27 and TRBJ2-6; 12 bases agree with TRBD1. The V gene's germline CDR1 is MNHEY and CDR2 SMNVEV (reference sequence). The J segment lost 3 bases and the V segment lost 5 bases, leaving 8 bases of the junction unmatched. This CDR3 contains 18 residues. The CDR3 spells CASSNRDRGLSGANVLTF. The CDR3 DNA follows: TGTGCCAGCAGTAACCGGGACAGGGGGCTGAGTGGGGCCAACGTCCTGACTTTC.

The gene calls are TRBV6-1 and TRBJ2-7; a possible D gene is TRBD2 (6 bases). The CDR3 contains 15 residues. CDR1 and CDR2 (germline): MNHNS, SASEGT. Deletions cut 2 bases from V and 5 bases from J, with 16 bases between. CDR3: CASSEMLAVTNEQYF. CDR3 in DNA: TGTGCCAGCAGTGAAATGTTAGCGGTTACCAACGAGCAGTACTTC.

The chain has TRBV7-9 and TRBJ2-1, with D possibly TRBD2 on 5 matching bases. From germline, CDR1 is SEHNR and CDR2 FQNEAQ (reference sequence). The CDR3 sequence is 13 residues long. Deletions cut 4 bases from V and 1 base from J, with 5 bases between. Here the CDR3 DNA reads TGTGCCAGCAGCTCGGGGTCCTACAATGAGCAGTTCTTC. Translation gives CASSSGSYNEQFF.

The rearrangement links TRBV2 to TRBJ1-4, with D possibly matching TRBD1 (5 bases). The V gene's germline CDR1 is SNHLY and CDR2 FYNNEI. V lost 5 bases, J lost 6 bases, and 16 bases lay in between. The CDR3 sequence is 15 residues long. The chain's CDR3 is CASSLGPGRDEKLFF. In nucleotides, the CDR3 is TGTGCCAGCAGTTTGGGACCGGGTCGTGATGAAAAACTGTTTTTT.

This clone was seen a handful of times. The chain uses TRBV5-4 and TRBJ2-1; 14 bases line up with TRBD2. This CDR3 contains 18 residues. Germline CDR1 and CDR2: SGHNT and YYREEE (reference sequence). V lost 4 bases, J lost 0 bases, and 6 bases stayed unmatched. This CDR3 reads CASSPRLAGGSSYNEQFF. The CDR3 region has the DNA TGTGCCAGCAGCCCAAGACTAGCGGGGGGGAGCTCCTACAATGAGCAGTTCTTC.